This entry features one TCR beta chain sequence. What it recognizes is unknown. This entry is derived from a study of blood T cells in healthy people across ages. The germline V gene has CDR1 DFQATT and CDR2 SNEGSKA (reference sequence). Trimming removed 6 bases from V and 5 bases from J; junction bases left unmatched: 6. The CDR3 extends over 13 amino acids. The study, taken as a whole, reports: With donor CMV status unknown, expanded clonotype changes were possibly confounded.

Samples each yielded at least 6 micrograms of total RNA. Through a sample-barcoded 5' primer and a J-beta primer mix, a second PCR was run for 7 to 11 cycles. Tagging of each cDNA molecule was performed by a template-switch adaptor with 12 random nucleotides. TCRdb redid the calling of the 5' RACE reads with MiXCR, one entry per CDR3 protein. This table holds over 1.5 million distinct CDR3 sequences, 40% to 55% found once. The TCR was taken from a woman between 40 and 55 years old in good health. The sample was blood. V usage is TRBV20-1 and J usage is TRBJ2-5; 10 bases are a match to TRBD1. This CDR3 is CSASSTGGETQYF. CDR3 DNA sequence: TGCAGTGCCTCATCGACAGGGGGCGAGACCCAGTACTTC.